The entry below describes one T cell receptor beta chain. Other nucleotide sequences in the sample specify the same CDR3. The data are from a study of shared clonotypes between healthy human individuals. Profiling relied on immunoSEQ multiplex PCR, and the TCRdb table lists in-frame clones only, not all of them. The sample contains some 2.3 million clones, roughly 93% of which appear only once. Sequencing was carried out using naive CD4+ T cells from PBMCs. Subset noted: CD45RA+ positively selected. The clonotype originates from a young man in good health. Some clones in this sample may be carry-over from other donors' samples.

The CDR3 region has the DNA TGCAGTGCTTCCAGGGGCCTCGAGCAGTACTTC. It codes for CSASRGLEQYF. The genes are TRBV20-1 and TRBJ2-7, with D perhaps TRBD1 (6 bases). The germline CDR1 and CDR2 sequences are DFQATT and SNEGSKA (reference sequence). The CDR3 has 11 amino acids. V was shortened by 5 bases and J by 6 bases, with 11 bases between the two germline ends.